This T cell receptor beta chain emerged from a study of blood T cells in healthy people across ages. This clonotype was seen a few times. The use of a sample-barcoded 5' primer and a J-beta primer mix characterized a second PCR of roughly 6 to 12 cycles. TCRdb re-called the 5' RACE reads through MiXCR, storing one row per CDR3 protein. The table lists around 800,000 distinct CDR3 sequences, around half of them singletons. The ends lost 1 base at V and 6 bases at J; junction bases unmatched: 6. CDR3 size: 15 residues. Per germline, CDR1 LNHNV and CDR2 YYDKDF (reference sequence). This receptor was identified in a man older than 75 in good health. The rearrangement joins TRBV15 to TRBJ2-1, with TRBD2 matching 7 bases. The specimen was blood. The DNA of the CDR3 is TGTGCCACCAGCAGAGCTCTAGCGGCACTCAATGAGCAGTTCTTC. As protein: CATSRALAALNEQFF.